A single sample gave rise to the 14 T cell receptor beta chains below, sequenced in a study of T cell responses to AZD1222 COVID-19 vaccine. The repertoire was sequenced with immunoSEQ multiplex PCR; TCRdb's copy has only in-frame clones and lacks some. The sample shows some 120,000 clones, about 90% of them seen only once. The material was peripheral blood, obtained 28 days after the second AZD1222 dose. Receptors were obtained from an adult who received the AZD1222 COVID-19 vaccine.

The chain carries TRBV15 and TRBJ1-5; D not resolved. V was clipped by 2 bases and J by 4 bases, with 3 bases between them. There are 12 residues in the CDR3. Germline CDR1 and CDR2: LNHNV and YYDKDF (reference sequence). The CDR3 is CATSRQNQPQHF. The DNA for the CDR3 is TGTGCCACCAGCAGACAAAATCAGCCCCAGCATTTT.

The CDR3 region is CASSQFGGPTTDTQYF. The CDR3 nucleotides read TGCGCCAGCAGCCAATTCGGGGGGCCCACGACGGATACGCAGTATTTT. The V and J genes are TRBV4-1 and TRBJ2-3; maybe TRBD2 (7 bases). V gave up 2 bases and J gave up 6 bases, with 18 bases separating them. Germline V gene data show CDR1 as MGHRA and CDR2 as YSYEKL. The CDR3 has 16 amino acids.

The rearrangement joins TRBV6-6 to TRBJ2-7, with unresolved D. The V and J ends lost 6 bases and 3 bases respectively, with 15 bases between them. CDR3 length equals 14 residues. Germline V gives CDR1 MNHNY, CDR2 SVGAGI (reference sequence). The CDR3 reads CASSRLVPGYEQYF. The CDR3 bases are TGTGCCAGCAGCCGCCTAGTCCCCGGCTACGAGCAGTACTTC.

V gene TRBV2 combines with J gene TRBJ2-7; 7 bases map to TRBD1. This CDR3 contains 14 residues. The V segment lost 5 bases and the J segment 5 bases; nucleotides outside the gene matches: 9. Germline CDR1 reads SNHLY; CDR2 reads FYNNEI. Written as DNA, the CDR3 is TGTGCCAGCAGTAGGCGGACAGGAAGGAACGAGCAGTACTTC. This sequence encodes CASSRRTGRNEQYF. The full variable domain, its missing parts supplied by reference TRBV2 and TRBJ2-7, is EPEVTQTPSHQVTQMGQEVILRCVPISNHLYFYWYRQILGQKVEFLVSFYNNEISEKSEIFDDQFSVERPDGSNFTLKIRSTKLEDSAMYFCASSRRTGRNEQYFGPGTRLTVT.

This chain joins TRBV11-3 and TRBJ2-2; TRBD1 might be the D (5 bases). CDR1 SGHNT and CDR2 YENEEA come from the germline V gene. This CDR3 is built from 14 residues. V lost 1 base to trimming and J lost 7 bases, with 10 bases between them. The CDR3 nucleotides read TGTGCCAGCAGCTTAGGATCAGGGCACGGGGAGCTGTTTTTT. Amino acids: CASSLGSGHGELFF.

The chain is built from TRBV10-2 and TRBJ2-3; D unresolved. The CDR3 loop spans 12 amino acids. The V gene's germline CDR1 is WSHSY and CDR2 SAAADI. The V and J ends lost 0 bases and 5 bases respectively, with 3 bases between them. The chain's CDR3 is CASSESLDTQYF. DNA of the CDR3: TGCGCCAGCAGTGAGTCGTTAGATACGCAGTATTTT.

V is TRBV5-1 and J is TRBJ1-2, with 7 bases matching TRBD1. J was trimmed by 4 bases and V by 1 base; bases with no gene match: 4. The CDR3 is made up of 14 amino acids. In germline, CDR1 is SGHRS, CDR2 YFSETQ. This CDR3 is CASSLTGVGYGYTF. CDR3 DNA: TGCGCCAGCAGCTTGACAGGGGTCGGCTATGGCTACACCTTC.

V gene TRBV12-3 or TRBV12-4 combines with J gene TRBJ2-3; D may match TRBD1 or TRBD2 (5 bases each). The CDR3 totals 11 residues. The V end lost 3 bases, the J end lost 7 bases, and 5 bases lay between the germline ends. CDR3 nucleotides: TGTGCCAGCAGTTTGGGACATACGCAGTATTTT. As protein: CASSLGHTQYF.

This chain connects TRBV12-5 to TRBJ2-3, with TRBD1 as a possible D gene (6 bases). The CDR3 has 14 amino acids. The germline V gene encodes CDR1 LGHNT and CDR2 FRNRAP. Trimming removed 5 bases from V and 4 bases from J, with 13 bases in between. The DNA for the CDR3 is TGTGCTAGTGGTGCTTCAGGGGCTCCAGATACGCAGTATTTT. It specifies CASGASGAPDTQYF.

V is TRBV30 and J is TRBJ2-7; no firm D call. The CDR3 loop spans 13 amino acids. V was cut by 3 bases and J by 6 bases, with 15 bases left in between. From germline, CDR1 is GTSNPN and CDR2 SVGIG (reference sequence). The CDR3 DNA is TGTGCCTGGAGCTTAGGGTATTTTGGCGAGCAGTACTTC. It translates to CAWSLGYFGEQYF.

The chain links TRBV20-1 to TRBJ2-7; no definite D call. The CDR3 has 10 residues. CDR1 and CDR2 from the germline V gene are DFQATT and SNEGSKA (reference sequence). V shed 3 bases and J shed 2 bases, with 2 bases lying between them. The CDR3 sequence: CSASTYEQYF. The CDR3 DNA reads TGCAGTGCTAGTACCTACGAGCAGTACTTC.

The rearrangement uses TRBV4-2 and TRBJ2-2; maybe TRBD1 (5 bases). The V end was cut by 4 bases, the J end by 8 bases, with 17 bases between. This CDR3 has 15 amino acids. Germline CDR1 is LGHNA and CDR2 is YNFKEQ. DNA of the CDR3: TGTGCCAGCAGCCCCCTGGGGCCCTTGGGGGGGGAGCTGTTTTTT. This sequence encodes CASSPLGPLGGELFF.

The rearrangement joins TRBV27 to TRBJ1-6; 7 nucleotides line up with TRBD1. After removal of 10 bases from V and 8 bases from J, the junction contained 17 bases not matched to a gene. Germline V CDR1 and CDR2: MNHEY, SMNVEV (reference sequence). The CDR3 is made up of 16 amino acids. This CDR3 reads CATRDSPNDSHSPLHF. The CDR3 DNA follows: TGTGCCACCCGGGACAGCCCAAATGATTCCCATTCACCCCTCCACTTT.

This clone was seen a handful of times. V is TRBV4-2 and J is TRBJ1-2, with D possibly TRBD1 on 6 matching bases. The V gene's germline CDR1 is LGHNA and CDR2 YNFKEQ. Trimming cost V 4 bases and J 3 bases, with 18 bases left between them. This CDR3 comprises 16 residues. The CDR3 region is CASSRGGEGEDYGYTF. CDR3 DNA sequence: TGTGCCAGCAGCCGAGGAGGTGAGGGGGAGGACTATGGCTACACCTTC.